This T cell receptor beta chain was captured by sequencing in a study of T cell repertoires in cytomegalovirus infection. Looking at the study overall: CMV epitopes in the study were HLA-C-restricted (recently identified) and HLA-B-restricted (well studied). Indications came from public TCR beta signatures; they pointed to CMV infection and to a matching HLA type.

TCRdb ran MiXCR on the reads and lists one entry per CDR3 protein. Here the sample spans approximately 340,000 distinct CDR3 sequences, roughly 28% being singletons. Study observations and caveats: Adding up the frequency of public TCR beta families identified people who carried CMV plus the relevant HLA. CMV-specific HLA-C-restricted TCR beta clonotypes dominated the ex vivo response.

Trimming stripped 2 bases from V and 6 bases from J, with 10 bases between. There are 13 residues in the CDR3. Worth noting for this clonotype: As yet, its antigen is unknown.

Sequenced here: cultured PBMCs, sampled from culture after CMV antigen stimulation. The chain employs TRBV12-3 or TRBV12-4 and TRBJ1-1; D unresolved. This TCR came from a human donor in good health (CMV status not recorded). Some clones in this sample may be carry-over from other donors' samples. The CDR3 DNA sequence: TGTGCCAGCAGTTTAAAAGGCGTCGCTGAAGCTTTCTTT. Translation: CASSLKGVAEAFF.